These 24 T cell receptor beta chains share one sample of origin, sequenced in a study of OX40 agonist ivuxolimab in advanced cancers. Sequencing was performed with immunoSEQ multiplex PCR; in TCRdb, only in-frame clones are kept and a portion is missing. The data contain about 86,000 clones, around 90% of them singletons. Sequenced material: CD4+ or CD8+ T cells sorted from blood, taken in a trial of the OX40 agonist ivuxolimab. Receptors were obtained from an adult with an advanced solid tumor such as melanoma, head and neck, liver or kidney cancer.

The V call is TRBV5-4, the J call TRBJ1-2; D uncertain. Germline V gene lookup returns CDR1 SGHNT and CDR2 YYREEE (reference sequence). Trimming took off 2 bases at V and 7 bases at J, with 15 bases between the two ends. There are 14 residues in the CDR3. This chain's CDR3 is CASSFDTLRTGYTF. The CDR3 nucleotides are TGTGCCAGCAGCTTTGACACCCTAAGGACTGGCTACACCTTC.

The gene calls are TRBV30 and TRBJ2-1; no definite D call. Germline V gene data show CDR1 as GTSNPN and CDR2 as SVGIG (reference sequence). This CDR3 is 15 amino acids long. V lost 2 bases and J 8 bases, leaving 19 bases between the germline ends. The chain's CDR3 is CAWSSSPPSGDEQFF. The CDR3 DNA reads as TGTGCCTGGAGTTCTTCCCCACCTAGTGGGGATGAGCAGTTCTTC.

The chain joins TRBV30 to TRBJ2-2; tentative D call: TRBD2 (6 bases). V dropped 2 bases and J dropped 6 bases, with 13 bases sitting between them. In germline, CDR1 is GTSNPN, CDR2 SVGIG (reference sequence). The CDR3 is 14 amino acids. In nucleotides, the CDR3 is TGTGCCTGGAGTTGGGGGGAACCACCCGGGGAGCTGTTTTTT. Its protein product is CAWSWGEPPGELFF. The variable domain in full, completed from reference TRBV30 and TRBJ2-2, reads SQTIHQWPATLVQPVGSPLSLECTVEGTSNPNLYWYRQAAGRGLQLLFYSVGIGQISSEVPQNLSASRPQDRQFILSSKKLLLSDSGFYLCAWSWGEPPGELFFGEGSRLTVL.

This CDR3 is CASSIGRVAGGTDTQYF. The CDR3 bases are TGTGCCAGTAGTATAGGTCGAGTAGCGGGGGGCACAGATACGCAGTATTTT. This sequence joins TRBV19 and TRBJ2-3; 9 positions agree with TRBD2. Germline-derived CDR1 and CDR2 are LNHDA and SQIVND (reference sequence). J gave up 1 base and V 1 base, and 6 bases lay outside the gene matches. The CDR3 covers 17 residues. The full variable domain, with the rest looked up from reference TRBV19 and TRBJ2-3, is DGGITQSPKYLFRKEGQNVTLSCEQNLNHDAMYWYRQDPGQGLRLIYYSQIVNDFQKGDIAEGYSVSREKKESFPLTVTSAQKNPTAFYLCASSIGRVAGGTDTQYFGPGTRLTVL.

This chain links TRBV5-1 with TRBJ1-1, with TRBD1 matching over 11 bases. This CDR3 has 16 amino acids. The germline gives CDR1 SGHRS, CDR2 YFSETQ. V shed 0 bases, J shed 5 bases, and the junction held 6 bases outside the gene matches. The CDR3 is CASSLAAGTGGTEAFF. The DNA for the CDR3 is TGCGCCAGCAGCTTGGCCGCCGGGACAGGGGGGACTGAAGCTTTCTTT.

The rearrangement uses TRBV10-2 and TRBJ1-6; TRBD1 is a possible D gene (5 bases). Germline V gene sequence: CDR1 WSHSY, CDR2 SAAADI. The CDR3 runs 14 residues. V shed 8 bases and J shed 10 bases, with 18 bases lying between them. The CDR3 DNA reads TGCGCCAGCCGCCGGGACGGCTGGCAATCACCCCTCCACTTT. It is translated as CASRRDGWQSPLHF.

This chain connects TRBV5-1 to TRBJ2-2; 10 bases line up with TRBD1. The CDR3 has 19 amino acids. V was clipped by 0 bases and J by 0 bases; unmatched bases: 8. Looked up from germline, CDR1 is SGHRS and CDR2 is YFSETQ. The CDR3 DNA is TGCGCCAGCAGCTTGGTGGGACAGGGGCTGTTCGCGAACACCGGGGAGCTGTTTTTT. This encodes CASSLVGQGLFANTGELFF.

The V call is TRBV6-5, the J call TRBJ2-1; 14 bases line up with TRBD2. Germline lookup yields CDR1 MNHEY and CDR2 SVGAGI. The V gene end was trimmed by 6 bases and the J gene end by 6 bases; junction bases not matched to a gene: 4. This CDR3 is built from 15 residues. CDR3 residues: CASRSGTSGGNEQFF. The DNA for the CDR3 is TGTGCCAGCAGATCCGGGACTAGCGGGGGCAATGAGCAGTTCTTC.

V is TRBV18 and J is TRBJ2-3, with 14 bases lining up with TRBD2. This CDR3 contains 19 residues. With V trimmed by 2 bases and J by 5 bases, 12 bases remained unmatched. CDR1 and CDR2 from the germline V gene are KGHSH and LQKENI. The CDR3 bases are TGTGCCAGCTCACCAAGGGGACTAGCGGGAGTAGGAGAAGTAGATACGCAGTATTTT. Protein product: CASSPRGLAGVGEVDTQYF.

The CDR3, as DNA: TGCGCCAGCAGCTCAGGACTAGCGGGGGGGAATACAGATACGCAGTATTTT. It translates to CASSSGLAGGNTDTQYF. This chain uses TRBV5-1 with TRBJ2-3; 15 bases fit TRBD2. V lost 3 bases and J lost 3; bases outside the gene matches: 5. Looked up from germline, CDR1 is SGHRS and CDR2 is YFSETQ. CDR3 size: 17 residues.

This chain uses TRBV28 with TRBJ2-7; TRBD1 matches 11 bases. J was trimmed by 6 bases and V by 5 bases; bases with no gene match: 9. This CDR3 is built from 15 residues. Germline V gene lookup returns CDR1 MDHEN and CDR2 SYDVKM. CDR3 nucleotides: TGTGCCAGCAGTCCCACGGACAGGGGGCTTGGCGAGCAGTACTTC. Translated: CASSPTDRGLGEQYF.

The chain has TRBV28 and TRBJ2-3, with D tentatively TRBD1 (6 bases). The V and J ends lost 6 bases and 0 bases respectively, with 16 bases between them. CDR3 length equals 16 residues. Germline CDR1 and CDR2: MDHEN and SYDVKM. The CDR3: CASSPQGTASTDTQYF. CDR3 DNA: TGTGCCAGCAGCCCACAGGGTACAGCTAGCACAGATACGCAGTATTTT.

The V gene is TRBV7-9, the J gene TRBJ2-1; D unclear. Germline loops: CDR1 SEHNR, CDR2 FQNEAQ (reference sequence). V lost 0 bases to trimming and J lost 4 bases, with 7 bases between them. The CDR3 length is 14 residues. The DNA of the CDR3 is TGTGCCAGCAGCTTAGCAGTAGGTTACAATGAGCAGTTCTTC. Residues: CASSLAVGYNEQFF.

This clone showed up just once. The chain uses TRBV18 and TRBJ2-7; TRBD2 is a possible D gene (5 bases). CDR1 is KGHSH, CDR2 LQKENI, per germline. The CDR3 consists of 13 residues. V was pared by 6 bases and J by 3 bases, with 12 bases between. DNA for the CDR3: TGTGCCAGCTCGCCCTCGGGGATCTACGAGCAGTACTTC. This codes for CASSPSGIYEQYF.

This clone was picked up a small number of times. As DNA, the CDR3 is TGTGCCAGCAGCCTGGACAGTAATGGAAGAAGCATATATTTT. This codes for CASSLDSNGRSIYF. The rearrangement links TRBV5-4 to TRBJ1-3; maybe TRBD1 (6 bases). Trimming removed 4 bases at V and 12 bases at J, with 20 bases between. The CDR3 has 14 residues. Germline CDR1 and CDR2: SGHNT and YYREEE (reference sequence).

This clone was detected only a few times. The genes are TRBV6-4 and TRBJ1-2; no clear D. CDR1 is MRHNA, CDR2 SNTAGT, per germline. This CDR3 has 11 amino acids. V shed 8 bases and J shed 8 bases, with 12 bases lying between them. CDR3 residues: CASRASGGYTF. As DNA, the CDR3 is TGTGCCAGCCGGGCCAGTGGGGGCTACACCTTC.

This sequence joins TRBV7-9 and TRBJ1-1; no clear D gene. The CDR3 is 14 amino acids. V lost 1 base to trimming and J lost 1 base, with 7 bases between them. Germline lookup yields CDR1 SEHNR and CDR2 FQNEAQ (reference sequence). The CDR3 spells CASSLGSGNTEAFF. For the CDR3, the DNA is TGTGCCAGCAGCTTAGGATCCGGGAACACTGAAGCTTTCTTT.

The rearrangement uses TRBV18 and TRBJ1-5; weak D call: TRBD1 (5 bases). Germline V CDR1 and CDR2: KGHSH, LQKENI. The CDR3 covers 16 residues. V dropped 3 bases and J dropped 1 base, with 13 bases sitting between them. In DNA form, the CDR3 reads TGTGCCAGCTCACCCGTTATACGGGGGAGCAATCAGCCCCAGCATTTT. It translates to CASSPVIRGSNQPQHF.

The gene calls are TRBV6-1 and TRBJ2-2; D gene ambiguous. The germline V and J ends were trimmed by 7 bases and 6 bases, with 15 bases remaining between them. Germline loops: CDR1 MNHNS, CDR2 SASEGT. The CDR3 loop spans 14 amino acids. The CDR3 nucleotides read TGTGCCAGCAAGGTCGCCAACCAGCCCGGGGAGCTGTTTTTT. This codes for CASKVANQPGELFF.

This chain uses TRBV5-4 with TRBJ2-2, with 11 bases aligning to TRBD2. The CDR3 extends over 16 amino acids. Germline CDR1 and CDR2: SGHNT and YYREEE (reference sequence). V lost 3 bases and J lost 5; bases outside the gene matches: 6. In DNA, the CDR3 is TGTGCCAGCAGCTCGGCACTAGCGGGAGATACCGGGGAGCTGTTTTTT. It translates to CASSSALAGDTGELFF.

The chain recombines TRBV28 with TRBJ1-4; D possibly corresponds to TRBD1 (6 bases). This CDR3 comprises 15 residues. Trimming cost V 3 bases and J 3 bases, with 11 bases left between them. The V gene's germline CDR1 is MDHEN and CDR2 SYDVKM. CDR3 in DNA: TGTGCCAGCAGTTTTCGGGGGGCGGCTAATGAAAAACTGTTTTTT. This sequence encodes CASSFRGAANEKLFF.

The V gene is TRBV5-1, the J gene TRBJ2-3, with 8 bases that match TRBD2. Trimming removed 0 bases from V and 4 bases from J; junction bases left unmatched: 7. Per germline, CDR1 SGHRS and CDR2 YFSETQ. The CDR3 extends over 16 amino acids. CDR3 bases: TGCGCCAGCAGCTTGGAACTAGCGGTTCCCGCAGATACGCAGTATTTT. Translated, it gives CASSLELAVPADTQYF. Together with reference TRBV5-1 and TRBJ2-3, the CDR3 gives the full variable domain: KAGVTQTPRYLIKTRGQQVTLSCSPISGHRSVSWYQQTPGQGLQFLFEYFSETQRNKGNFPGRFSGRQFSNSRSEMNVSTLELGDSALYLCASSLELAVPADTQYFGPGTRLTVL.

Written as DNA, the CDR3 is TGCGCCAGCAGCTTGTCGGCCCCAGATACGCAGTATTTT. Residues: CASSLSAPDTQYF. V and J are TRBV5-1 and TRBJ2-3; D ambiguous. The CDR3 has 13 amino acids. The V end lost 1 base, the J end lost 4 bases, and 7 bases lay between the germline ends. The germline V gene has CDR1 SGHRS and CDR2 YFSETQ.

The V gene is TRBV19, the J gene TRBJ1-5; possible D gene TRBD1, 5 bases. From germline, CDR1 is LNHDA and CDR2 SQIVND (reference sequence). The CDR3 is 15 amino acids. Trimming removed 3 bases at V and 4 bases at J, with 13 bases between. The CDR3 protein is CASSMPRGNNQPQHF. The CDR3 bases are TGTGCCAGTAGTATGCCCCGGGGCAATAATCAGCCCCAGCATTTT. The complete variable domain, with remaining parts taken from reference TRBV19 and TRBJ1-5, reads DGGITQSPKYLFRKEGQNVTLSCEQNLNHDAMYWYRQDPGQGLRLIYYSQIVNDFQKGDIAEGYSVSREKKESFPLTVTSAQKNPTAFYLCASSMPRGNNQPQHFGDGTRLSIL.